A single sample gave rise to the 5 T cell receptor beta chains below, sequenced in a study of blood T cell repertoires in COVID-19. The protocol was immunoSEQ multiplex PCR, while the TCRdb copy is restricted to in-frame clones and leaves out a portion. The table records roughly 180,000 clones, around 80% of them present only once. Sequenced material: peripheral blood. The origin of the receptors is a human donor in a cohort sampled during active COVID-19.

This clone was observed once. This sequence joins TRBV24-1 and TRBJ2-3, with D maybe TRBD2 (5 bases). Trimming took 9 bases from V and 8 from J, leaving 17 bases between them. Germline V gene data show CDR1 as KGHDR and CDR2 as SFDVKD. The CDR3 sequence is 13 residues long. CDR3 sequence reads: CATERSGEGTQYF. The CDR3 DNA sequence: TGTGCCACCGAAAGAAGCGGAGAGGGTACGCAGTATTTT.

The chain employs TRBV5-5 and TRBJ1-5; D gene ambiguous. The CDR3 contains 14 residues. Looked up from germline, CDR1 is SGHKS and CDR2 is YYEKEE (reference sequence). Trimming pared 0 bases from V and 7 bases from J, leaving 11 bases between. CDR3 nucleotide sequence: TGTGCCAGCAGCTTGGACCAGGTTGGGCAGCCCCAGCATTTT. This codes for CASSLDQVGQPQHF.

V usage is TRBV19 and J usage is TRBJ1-2; D is unresolved. CDR3 length equals 14 residues. V lost 3 bases to trimming and J lost 1 base, with 9 bases between them. Germline V gene sequence: CDR1 LNHDA, CDR2 SQIVND (reference sequence). CDR3 protein: CASSMRPNNYGYTF. Written as DNA, the CDR3 is TGTGCCAGTAGTATGCGCCCAAATAACTATGGCTACACCTTC.

This sequence joins TRBV7-6 and TRBJ2-7; D might be TRBD1 (5 bases). Trimming left V 5 bases short and J 5 bases short, with 13 bases between. Germline loops: CDR1 SGHVS, CDR2 FNYEAQ. The CDR3 spans 13 residues. CDR3 nucleotides: TGTGCCAGCAGCCACCCGGACATCCACGAGCAGTACTTC. Protein product: CASSHPDIHEQYF.

The V and J genes are TRBV6-6 and TRBJ1-5; 8 bases are shared with TRBD1. The trim removed 4 bases at V and 0 bases at J, leaving 5 bases unmatched. Germline lookup yields CDR1 MNHNY and CDR2 SVGAGI (reference sequence). The CDR3 extends over 16 amino acids. CDR3 nucleotide sequence: TGTGCCAGCAGTTCCCGGACAGGGATTAGCAATCAGCCCCAGCATTTT. Protein: CASSSRTGISNQPQHF.